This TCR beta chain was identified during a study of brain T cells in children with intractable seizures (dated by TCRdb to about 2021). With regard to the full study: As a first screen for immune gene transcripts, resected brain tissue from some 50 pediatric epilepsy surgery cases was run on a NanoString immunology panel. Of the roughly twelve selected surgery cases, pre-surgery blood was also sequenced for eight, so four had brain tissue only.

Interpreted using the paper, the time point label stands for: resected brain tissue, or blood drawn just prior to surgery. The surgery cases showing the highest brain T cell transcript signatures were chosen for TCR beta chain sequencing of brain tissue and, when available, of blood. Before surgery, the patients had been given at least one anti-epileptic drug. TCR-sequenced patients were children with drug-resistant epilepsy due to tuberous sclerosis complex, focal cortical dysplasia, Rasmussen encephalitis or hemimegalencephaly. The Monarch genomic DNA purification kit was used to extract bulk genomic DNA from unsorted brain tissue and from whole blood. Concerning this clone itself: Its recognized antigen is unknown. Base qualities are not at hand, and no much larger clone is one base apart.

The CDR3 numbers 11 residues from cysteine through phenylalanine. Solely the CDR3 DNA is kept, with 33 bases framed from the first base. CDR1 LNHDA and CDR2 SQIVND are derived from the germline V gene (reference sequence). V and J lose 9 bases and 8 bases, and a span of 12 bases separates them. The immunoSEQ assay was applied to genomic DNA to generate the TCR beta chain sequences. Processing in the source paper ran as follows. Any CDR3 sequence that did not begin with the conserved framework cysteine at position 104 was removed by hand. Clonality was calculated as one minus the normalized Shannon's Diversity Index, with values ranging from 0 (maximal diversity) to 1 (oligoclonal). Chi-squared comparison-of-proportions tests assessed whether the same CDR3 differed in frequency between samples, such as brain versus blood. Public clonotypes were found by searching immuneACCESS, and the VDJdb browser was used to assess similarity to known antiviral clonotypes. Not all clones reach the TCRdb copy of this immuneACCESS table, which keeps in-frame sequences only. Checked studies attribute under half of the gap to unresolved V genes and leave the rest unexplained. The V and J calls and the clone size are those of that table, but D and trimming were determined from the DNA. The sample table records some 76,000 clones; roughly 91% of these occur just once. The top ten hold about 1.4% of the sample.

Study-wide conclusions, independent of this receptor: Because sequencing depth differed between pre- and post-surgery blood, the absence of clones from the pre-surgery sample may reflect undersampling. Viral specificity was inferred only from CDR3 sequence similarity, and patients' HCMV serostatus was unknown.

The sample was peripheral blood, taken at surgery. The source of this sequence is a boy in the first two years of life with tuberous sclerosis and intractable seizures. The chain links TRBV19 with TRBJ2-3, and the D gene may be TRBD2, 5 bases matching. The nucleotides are TGTGCCAGACGAGGGATAGGTACGCAGTATTTT. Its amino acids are CARRGIGTQYF.